A selection of T cell receptor beta chains follows, all from one sample in a study of immune evolution from preneoplasia to lung adenocarcinoma. Assay used: immunoSEQ multiplex PCR; TCRdb lists only in-frame clones, some missing. The sample consists of some 7,500 clones, roughly 84% of them appearing once. Sequencing input: FFPE minimally invasive lung adenocarcinoma tissue. Receptors originate from an older person with lung adenocarcinoma. The CDR3 runs from the conserved cysteine through the conserved F or W. D genes are given only for firm matches. Clone sizes are given selectively: once, few, many, or a class where the clone is expanded.

clone_size: NA
d_call: NA
v_call: TRBV7-8
j_call: TRBJ1-1
cdr3_aa: CASSLDDTYTEAFF
cdr3_nt: TGTGCCAGCAGCTTAGATGACACTTACACTGAAGCTTTCTTT

clone_size: NA
d_call: TRBD1
v_call: TRBV6-1
j_call: TRBJ1-2
cdr3_aa: CASNYRGLIYGYTF
cdr3_nt: TGTGCCAGCAATTACAGGGGGCTAATCTATGGCTACACCTTC

clone_size: NA
d_call: NA
v_call: TRBV20-1
j_call: TRBJ1-1
cdr3_aa: CSARWTEAFF
cdr3_nt: TGCAGTGCCCGGTGGACTGAAGCTTTCTTT

clone_size: NA
d_call: TRBD1
v_call: TRBV28
j_call: TRBJ1-2
cdr3_aa: CASRTGEGYTF
cdr3_nt: TGTGCCAGCCGGACAGGGGAAGGCTACACCTTC

clone_size: NA
d_call: NA
v_call: TRBV25-1
j_call: TRBJ1-2
cdr3_aa: CASSEYVTIF
cdr3_nt: TGTGCCAGCAGTGAATATGTAACGATCTTC

clone_size: NA
d_call: NA
v_call: TRBV9
j_call: TRBJ2-3
cdr3_aa: CASSHHQKSTDTQYF
cdr3_nt: TGTGCCAGCAGCCACCACCAGAAAAGCACAGATACGCAGTATTTT

clone_size: NA
d_call: NA
v_call: TRBV28
j_call: TRBJ1-4
cdr3_aa: CAITSGLTNEKLFF
cdr3_nt: TGTGCCATTACCTCCGGGTTAACTAATGAAAAACTGTTTTTT

clone_size: NA
d_call: NA
v_call: TRBV27
j_call: TRBJ1-1
cdr3_aa: CASSATGTVNTEAFF
cdr3_nt: TGTGCCAGCAGTGCTACCGGGACGGTGAACACTGAAGCTTTCTTT

clone_size: NA
d_call: NA
v_call: TRBV27
j_call: TRBJ1-6
cdr3_aa: CASSPPRTVNSPLHF
cdr3_nt: TGTGCCAGCAGCCCCCCGAGGACAGTTAATTCACCCCTCCACTTT

clone_size: NA
d_call: NA
v_call: TRBV11-3
j_call: TRBJ1-1
cdr3_aa: CASSTRYRDTAFF
cdr3_nt: TGTGCCAGCAGCACACGTTACAGGGATACAGCTTTCTTT

clone_size: NA
d_call: TRBD1
v_call: TRBV11-2
j_call: TRBJ2-7
cdr3_aa: CASSLDRIQGDLRGQYF
cdr3_nt: TGTGCCAGCAGCTTAGACCGTATACAGGGGGACCTACGAGGGCAGTACTTC

clone_size: NA
d_call: TRBD2
v_call: TRBV7-2
j_call: TRBJ2-1
cdr3_aa: CASSLLAASYNEQFF
cdr3_nt: TGTGCCAGCAGCTTACTAGCGGCCTCCTACAATGAGCAGTTCTTC

clone_size: NA
d_call: NA
v_call: TRBV27
j_call: TRBJ2-1
cdr3_aa: CASSLERGAPLRGNEQFF
cdr3_nt: TGTGCCAGCAGTTTAGAAAGGGGCGCGCCTCTACGGGGCAATGAGCAGTTCTTC

clone_size: once
d_call: TRBD1
v_call: TRBV11-1
j_call: TRBJ1-4
cdr3_aa: CASSSSGTDNEKLFF
cdr3_nt: TGTGCCAGCAGCTCCTCCGGGACAGATAATGAAAAACTGTTTTTT

clone_size: NA
d_call: NA
v_call: TRBV20-1
j_call: TRBJ2-1
cdr3_aa: CSAIYNEQFF
cdr3_nt: TGCAGTGCTATCTACAATGAGCAGTTCTTC

clone_size: NA
d_call: NA
v_call: TRBV5-6
j_call: TRBJ2-7
cdr3_aa: CASSTRTELSSYEQYF
cdr3_nt: TGTGCCAGCAGCACTCGGACAGAGCTAAGCTCCTACGAGCAGTACTTC

clone_size: NA
d_call: TRBD2
v_call: TRBV19
j_call: TRBJ2-5
cdr3_aa: CASTKRWTSGGPDPQYF
cdr3_nt: TGTGCCAGTACCAAACGTTGGACTAGCGGGGGGCCAGATCCCCAGTACTTC

clone_size: NA
d_call: NA
v_call: TRBV28
j_call: TRBJ2-5
cdr3_aa: CASSSTGSRVAQYF
cdr3_nt: TGTGCCAGCAGTTCGACAGGTAGCCGGGTGGCCCAGTACTTC

clone_size: NA
d_call: TRBD1
v_call: TRBV9
j_call: TRBJ2-1
cdr3_aa: CASSAGQGTEQFF
cdr3_nt: TGTGCCAGCAGCGCGGGACAGGGGACTGAGCAGTTCTTC

clone_size: NA
d_call: TRBD1
v_call: TRBV11-3
j_call: TRBJ2-7
cdr3_aa: CASSHRDRAYEQYF
cdr3_nt: TGTGCCAGCAGCCATCGGGACAGGGCATACGAGCAGTACTTC

clone_size: NA
d_call: TRBD1
v_call: TRBV15
j_call: TRBJ2-2
cdr3_aa: CATSLSTGAVGELFF
cdr3_nt: TGTGCCACCAGCTTGTCGACAGGGGCGGTCGGGGAGCTGTTTTTT

clone_size: NA
d_call: TRBD2
v_call: TRBV4-3
j_call: TRBJ2-5
cdr3_aa: CASSQDWGAGGGETQYF
cdr3_nt: TGCGCCAGCAGCCAAGATTGGGGAGCGGGAGGTGGAGAGACCCAGTACTTC

clone_size: NA
d_call: NA
v_call: TRBV4-1
j_call: TRBJ2-1
cdr3_aa: CASSPQGRRYNEQFF
cdr3_nt: TGCGCCAGCAGCCCCCAGGGACGACGGTACAATGAGCAGTTCTTC

clone_size: NA
d_call: NA
v_call: TRBV4-1
j_call: TRBJ2-5
cdr3_aa: CASSQDPEDQETQYF
cdr3_nt: TGCGCCAGCAGCCAAGATCCCGAGGACCAAGAGACCCAGTACTTC

clone_size: NA
d_call: NA
v_call: TRBV5-1
j_call: TRBJ2-3
cdr3_aa: CASSLQGTDTQYF
cdr3_nt: TGCGCCAGCAGCTTGCAGGGCACAGATACGCAGTATTTT

clone_size: NA
d_call: NA
v_call: TRBV5-1
j_call: TRBJ1-6
cdr3_aa: CASSAGQGAGQNSPLHF
cdr3_nt: TGCGCCAGCAGCGCCGGGCAAGGGGCAGGGCAGAATTCACCCCTCCACTTT

clone_size: few
d_call: NA
v_call: TRBV11-3
j_call: TRBJ2-3
cdr3_aa: CASSRVDTQYF
cdr3_nt: TGTGCCAGCAGCAGGGTCGATACGCAGTATTTT

clone_size: NA
d_call: NA
v_call: TRBV6-1
j_call: TRBJ1-2
cdr3_aa: CASSEAKVSHYGYTF
cdr3_nt: TGTGCCAGCAGTGAAGCTAAGGTCAGCCACTATGGCTACACCTTC

clone_size: once
d_call: NA
v_call: TRBV5-1
j_call: TRBJ2-2
cdr3_aa: CASSLSWRGEVGELFF
cdr3_nt: TGCGCCAGCAGCTTGTCGTGGAGGGGAGAGGTCGGGGAGCTGTTTTTT

clone_size: NA
d_call: NA
v_call: TRBV5-6
j_call: TRBJ2-5
cdr3_aa: CASSLTGLETQYF
cdr3_nt: TGTGCCAGCAGCTTGACAGGGTTAGAGACCCAGTACTTC

clone_size: NA
d_call: NA
v_call: TRBV7-6
j_call: TRBJ1-2
cdr3_aa: CASSFGRGGYTF
cdr3_nt: TGTGCCAGCAGCTTTGGCCGCGGGGGCTACACCTTC

clone_size: NA
d_call: NA
v_call: TRBV5-5
j_call: TRBJ1-2
cdr3_aa: CASSFNPPSEGYTF
cdr3_nt: TGTGCCAGCAGCTTTAACCCGCCGTCGGAGGGCTACACCTTC

clone_size: NA
d_call: NA
v_call: TRBV9
j_call: TRBJ1-6
cdr3_aa: CASSVSQGNSPLHF
cdr3_nt: TGTGCCAGCAGCGTTTCTCAGGGTAATTCACCCCTCCACTTT